This entry concerns a single TCR beta chain. As yet, its antigen is unknown. These data come from a study of T-cell memory formation after mild COVID-19. TCR alpha and TCR beta cDNA libraries carrying sample barcodes and UMIs came from 5'RACE with constant-segment primers. TCRdb re-derived calls from the 5' RACE reads in MiXCR, one entry per CDR3 protein. Among roughly 350,000 distinct CDR3 sequences listed, under 30% were seen once. Study-level points and caveats: In pre-infection memory, a portion of responding clones appeared, which suggested that cross-reactive memory joined. Still unconfirmed is whether the second-wave clones peaking on day 37 recognized SARS-CoV-2. CD4+ contracting clones lay mainly in CM and EM, CD8+ ones in EMRA.

Trimming left V 0 bases short and J 1 base short, with 18 bases between. The CDR3 extends over 18 amino acids. Germline V gene sequence: CDR1 MGHRA, CDR2 YSYEKL. The sequence came from an adult woman who had mild COVID-19 (a few samples of this study predate the infection). Cell type and time point are not known. This chain uses TRBV4-1 with TRBJ1-1; tentative D call: TRBD1 (6 bases). The sequenced sample was PBMCs or a T cell subset sorted from them (not recorded which). The CDR3 spells CASSQDQGSPRGNTEAFF. CDR3 coding DNA: TGCGCCAGCAGCCAAGATCAGGGGTCACCTAGGGGGAACACTGAAGCTTTCTTT.